The entry below gives a single T cell receptor beta chain sequence along with its context. The antigen is unknown. Germline CDR1 is MNHNS and CDR2 is SASEGT. This CDR3 region has 11 residues. Trimming took off 5 bases at V and 13 bases at J, with 11 bases between the two ends. The sample belongs to a study of PD-1 blockade in classical Hodgkin lymphoma. Study background: Patients received nivolumab 3 mg/kg intravenously every 2 weeks.

Time point defined: cycle 4 day 1 (C4D1), after six to seven weeks of nivolumab. Each patient experienced a relapse that followed autologous stem cell transplantation, and brentuximab vedotin exposure varied. Reported best responses ranged across complete response, partial response or progressive disease. Study-wide results and caveats: For complete responders, baseline diversity was comparable to that of newly diagnosed patients. Relapsed/refractory patients reportedly had the lowest baseline TCR diversity, below newly diagnosed patients, who were below healthy donors.

The data were produced by immunoSEQ multiplex PCR, yet TCRdb's version contains in-frame clones alone and is incomplete. The sample has over 80,000 clones, roughly 78% seen once; the top ten hold 8% to 9.5%. Sample: peripheral blood mononuclear cells (PBMCs), taken before the fourth cycle of nivolumab. The V gene is TRBV6-1, the J gene TRBJ1-4; D is ambiguous. The receptor's source is a human donor with classical Hodgkin lymphoma. The CDR3 here is CASSRRVGLFF. CDR3 bases: TGTGCCAGCAGTCGGCGGGTGGGACTGTTTTTT.